These T cell receptor beta chains were read from a single sample in a study of T-cell memory formation after mild COVID-19. TCRdb fed the 5' RACE reads into MiXCR, producing one record per CDR3 protein. The sample consists of 250,000 to 300,000 distinct CDR3 sequences, under 20% of them appearing once. The sample taken for sequencing was PBMCs or a T cell subset sorted from them (not recorded which). These receptors all come from a man between 18 and 29 years old who had mild COVID-19 (a few samples of this study predate the infection). Cell type and time point are not known. The CDR3 runs from the conserved cysteine through the conserved F or W. A D gene is named only where the DNA matches it firmly. Clone size is not always given. Where it is, it says once, few, many or a class for expanded clones.

clone size	V gene	CDR3 length	D gene	J gene	CDR3 protein	CDR3 DNA
few	TRBV5-1	16	TRBD2	TRBJ2-3	CASSPRLAGDTDTQYF	TGCGCCAGCAGCCCCAGACTAGCGGGGGACACAGATACGCAGTATTTT
few	TRBV9	14	.	TRBJ2-5	CASSVRPNHETQYF	TGTGCCAGCAGCGTCCGCCCAAACCACGAGACCCAGTACTTC
few	TRBV6-6	14	TRBD1	TRBJ1-1	CASSSWQGDTEAFF	TGTGCCAGCAGTTCATGGCAGGGGGACACTGAAGCTTTCTTT
once	TRBV19	13	.	TRBJ1-1	CASRVTLGTEAFF	TGTGCCAGTAGGGTCACCTTGGGGACTGAAGCTTTCTTT
.	TRBV7-6	15	.	TRBJ2-3	CASSLGRRGRSTQYF	TGTGCCAGCAGCTTGGGACGGCGGGGCCGGTCTACGCAGTATTTT
few	TRBV19	12	.	TRBJ1-1	CASIQGATEAFF	TGTGCCAGTATCCAAGGGGCCACTGAAGCTTTCTTT
many	TRBV7-9	14	TRBD1	TRBJ1-6	CASSRDSYNSPLHF	TGTGCCAGCAGCCGGGACAGTTATAATTCACCCCTCCACTTT
.	TRBV3-1	13	TRBD1	TRBJ1-6	CAAQQGADSPLHF	TGTGCCGCCCAACAGGGGGCAGATTCACCCCTCCACTTT
.	TRBV29-1	14	.	TRBJ2-3	CSGQIRGGTDTQYF	TGCAGCGGGCAGATTAGGGGGGGCACAGATACGCAGTATTTT
.	TRBV12-3/TRBV12-4	14	.	TRBJ1-2	CASSFFLEGVGYTF	TGTGCCAGCAGTTTTTTCCTGGAAGGGGTCGGCTACACCTTC
few	TRBV12-3/TRBV12-4	13	.	TRBJ1-2	CASSFSGSYGYTF	TGTGCCAGCAGTTTTTCAGGGTCCTATGGCTACACCTTC
few	TRBV6-5	15	TRBD2	TRBJ2-3	CASRGAGGKTDTQYF	TGTGCCAGCAGGGGGGCGGGGGGGAAAACAGATACGCAGTATTTT
.	TRBV12-3/TRBV12-4	12	.	TRBJ1-5	CASSPGTQPQHF	TGTGCCAGCTCACCAGGGACCCAGCCCCAGCATTTT
.	TRBV28	14	.	TRBJ2-1	CASSDRYGTLEQFF	TGTGCCAGCAGTGACAGGTACGGGACCTTGGAGCAGTTCTTC
.	TRBV6-6	17	.	TRBJ1-3	CASSYSGGTGLGNTIYF	TGTGCCAGCAGTTACTCGGGAGGAACAGGGCTAGGAAACACCATATATTTT
few	TRBV6-2/TRBV6-3	15	.	TRBJ2-7	CASSFKGGASYEQYF	TGTGCCAGCAGTTTCAAGGGCGGGGCCTCCTACGAGCAGTACTTC
few	TRBV7-2	15	.	TRBJ1-1	CASSSTDVGHTEAFF	TGTGCCAGCAGCTCGACCGACGTCGGGCACACTGAAGCTTTCTTT
.	TRBV7-9	15	.	TRBJ1-4	CASTWGGGRLEKLFF	TGTGCCAGCACCTGGGGTGGGGGCCGCTTGGAAAAACTGTTTTTT
.	TRBV12-3/TRBV12-4	14	.	TRBJ2-1	CASTRAGPNNEQFF	TGTGCCAGCACCCGTGCCGGGCCGAACAATGAGCAGTTCTTC
few	TRBV5-8	13	.	TRBJ2-1	CASSLSPLREQFF	TGTGCCAGCAGCTTGTCCCCTCTCCGGGAGCAGTTCTTC
few	TRBV6-5	13	TRBD1	TRBJ1-2	CASALQGIGGYTF	TGTGCCAGCGCCCTACAGGGGATAGGGGGCTACACCTTC
few	TRBV10-1	15	.	TRBJ2-3	CASSVGRRSTDTQYF	TGCGCCAGCAGTGTGGGCAGGAGAAGCACAGATACGCAGTATTTT
.	TRBV20-1	14	TRBD1	TRBJ2-7	CSAHRDSGTYEQYF	TGCAGTGCCCACCGGGACAGTGGAACCTACGAGCAGTACTTC
few	TRBV27	14	.	TRBJ1-2	CASSITGFNYGYTF	TGTGCCAGCAGCATCACAGGATTCAACTATGGCTACACCTTC
.	TRBV7-9	15	.	TRBJ1-1	CASRGLGGWDTEAFF	TGTGCCAGCAGGGGGCTGGGGGGATGGGACACTGAAGCTTTCTTT
many	TRBV7-9	14	.	TRBJ2-5	CASRKTGPQETQYF	TGTGCCAGCAGAAAGACAGGACCCCAAGAGACCCAGTACTTC
few	TRBV28	15	TRBD1	TRBJ1-2	CASSWGQGTSRGYTF	TGTGCCAGCAGTTGGGGACAGGGTACATCTAGGGGCTACACCTTC
few	TRBV3-1	14	TRBD2	TRBJ2-7	CASSISGEAYEQYF	TGTGCCAGCAGCATTAGCGGGGAGGCCTACGAGCAGTACTTC
few	TRBV6-5	13	.	TRBJ1-1	CASRSFRDTEAFF	TGTGCCAGCAGATCTTTTCGGGACACTGAAGCTTTCTTT
.	TRBV27	14	.	TRBJ2-5	CASRGSWARETQYF	TGTGCCAGCAGAGGCTCCTGGGCGAGAGAGACCCAGTACTTC
.	TRBV20-1	14	TRBD1	TRBJ1-5	CSASGGQGDQPQHF	TGCAGTGCTAGTGGGGGTCAGGGGGATCAGCCCCAGCATTTT
.	TRBV6-1	15	.	TRBJ2-3	CASRVGDSWADTQYF	TGTGCCAGCAGAGTAGGGGATTCCTGGGCAGATACGCAGTATTTT
.	TRBV29-1	14	TRBD1	TRBJ2-6	CSVTGGSGANVLTF	TGCAGCGTTACAGGGGGCTCCGGGGCCAACGTCCTGACTTTC
many	TRBV7-2	15	TRBD1	TRBJ2-5	CASSLRGLGLETQYF	TGTGCCAGCAGCTTAAGGGGGCTGGGGCTGGAGACCCAGTACTTC
.	TRBV20-1	14	TRBD2	TRBJ2-7	CSARDPSGTYEQYF	TGCAGTGCTAGAGACCCTAGCGGCACCTACGAGCAGTACTTC
.	TRBV5-1	14	TRBD1	TRBJ1-4	CASSTRGPNEKLFF	TGCGCCAGCAGCACCAGGGGGCCTAATGAAAAACTGTTTTTT
few	TRBV2	11	.	TRBJ1-2	CASSAAVGYTF	TGTGCCAGCAGTGCCGCGGTGGGCTACACCTTC
.	TRBV7-9	19	TRBD2	TRBJ2-5	CASSDGTSGGAEGQETQYF	TGTGCCAGCAGCGACGGGACTAGCGGGGGGGCCGAAGGACAAGAGACCCAGTACTTC
few	TRBV2	13	.	TRBJ2-7	CASTSLTSYEQYF	TGTGCCAGCACCAGCCTCACCAGCTACGAGCAGTACTTC
.	TRBV4-1	21	.	TRBJ1-4	CASSQDIRPRRMPGAEEKLFF	TGCGCCAGCAGCCAAGATATCCGGCCGCGACGAATGCCCGGCGCCGAGGAAAAACTGTTTTTT
few	TRBV29-1	12	.	TRBJ2-3	CSVVDIQDTQYF	TGCAGCGTTGTGGACATTCAGGATACGCAGTATTTT
few	TRBV30	12	.	TRBJ2-3	CAWSQLVNTQYF	TGTGCCTGGAGTCAGTTGGTAAATACGCAGTATTTT
.	TRBV12-3/TRBV12-4	15	.	TRBJ1-2	CASSLTADVSYGYTF	TGTGCCAGCAGCTTAACCGCCGACGTGTCCTATGGCTACACCTTC
few	TRBV5-1	14	TRBD1	TRBJ1-4	CASSLRQGAEKLFF	TGCGCCAGCAGCCTACGACAGGGGGCTGAAAAACTGTTTTTT
few	TRBV12-3/TRBV12-4	15	.	TRBJ2-3	CASSLSLPPTDTQYF	TGTGCCAGCAGTTTATCCCTGCCTCCCACAGATACGCAGTATTTT
many	TRBV12-3/TRBV12-4	15	TRBD1	TRBJ1-1	CASSRHDRAGTEAFF	TGTGCCAGCAGTCGCCATGACAGGGCCGGGACTGAAGCTTTCTTT
once	TRBV5-1	16	.	TRBJ2-7	CASTLDGVGLFSEQYF	TGCGCCAGCACTTTGGATGGGGTCGGATTATTTAGCGAGCAGTACTTC
few	TRBV7-9	15	TRBD1	TRBJ2-3	CASSSHRGPTDTQYF	TGTGCCAGCAGCTCCCACAGGGGGCCGACAGATACGCAGTATTTT
many	TRBV12-3/TRBV12-4	13	.	TRBJ2-3	CASSLGRTDTQYF	TGTGCCAGCAGCCTTGGCCGCACAGATACGCAGTATTTT